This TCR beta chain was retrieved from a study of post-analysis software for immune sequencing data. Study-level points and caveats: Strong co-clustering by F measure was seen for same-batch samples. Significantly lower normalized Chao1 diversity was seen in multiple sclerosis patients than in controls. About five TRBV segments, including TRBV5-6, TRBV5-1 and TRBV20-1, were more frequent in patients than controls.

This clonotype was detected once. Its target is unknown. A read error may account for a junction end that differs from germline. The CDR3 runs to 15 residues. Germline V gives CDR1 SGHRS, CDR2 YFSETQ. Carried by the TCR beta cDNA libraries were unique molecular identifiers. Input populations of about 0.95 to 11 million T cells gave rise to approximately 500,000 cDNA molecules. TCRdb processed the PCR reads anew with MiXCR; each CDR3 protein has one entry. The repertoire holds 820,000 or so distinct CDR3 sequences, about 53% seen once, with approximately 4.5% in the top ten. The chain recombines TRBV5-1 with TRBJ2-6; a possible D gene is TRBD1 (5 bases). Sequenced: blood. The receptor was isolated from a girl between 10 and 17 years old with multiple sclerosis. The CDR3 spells CASSPTGSGANVRTF. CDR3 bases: TGCGCCAGCAGCCCGACGGGCTCTGGGGCCAACGTCCGGACTTTC. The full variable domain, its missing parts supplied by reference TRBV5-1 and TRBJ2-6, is KAGVTQTPRYLIKTRGQQVTLSCSPISGHRSVSWYQQTPGQGLQFLFEYFSETQRNKGNFPGRFSGRQFSNSRSEMNVSTLELGDSALYLCASSPTGSGANVRTFGAGSRLTVL.